This T cell receptor (beta chain) is from a study of blood T cell repertoires in COVID-19. Study as a whole: COVID-19 samples, acute and convalescent, were from the United States, Italy and Spain. From T cells, B-cell-depleted T cells, or PBMCs came the material, which was cDNA or gDNA.

The CDR3 extends over 15 amino acids. Germline V lookup: CDR1 LGHDT, CDR2 YNNKEL (reference sequence). Trimming at V came to 1 base and at J to 5 bases, leaving 8 bases not matched to a gene. Source study methods: From reference gene primer amplification, estimates of nucleated cell counts were derived. Clones were read by immunoSEQ multiplex PCR, and TCRdb kept only the in-frame ones, dropping some. The V and J calls and clone size are taken from that table; D and trimming were inferred from the DNA. The sample holds about 360,000 clones; 80% to 90% are singletons and the top ten take around 7.5%. The material sequenced was peripheral blood. The chain couples TRBV3-1 (or the pseudogene TRBV3-2) to TRBJ2-7, with 7 bases lining up with TRBD2. The sequence was obtained from a woman in her sixties or seventies with COVID-19, enrolled during active disease. CDR3 protein: CASSQGGGPGDEQYF. CDR3 DNA: TGTGCCAGCAGCCAAGGCGGGGGTCCTGGGGACGAGCAGTACTTC.